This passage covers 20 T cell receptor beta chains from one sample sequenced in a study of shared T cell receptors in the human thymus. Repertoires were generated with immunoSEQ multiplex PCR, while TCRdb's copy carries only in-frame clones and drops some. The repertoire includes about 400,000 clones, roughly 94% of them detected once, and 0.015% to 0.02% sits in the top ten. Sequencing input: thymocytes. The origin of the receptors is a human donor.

CDR3 protein: CSAACSDTQYF. The CDR3 coding sequence is TGCAGTGCGGCCTGTTCAGATACGCAGTATTTT. The chain joins TRBV20-1 to TRBJ2-3; D ambiguous. V was pared by 6 bases and J by 4 bases, with 8 bases between. Germline assignment: CDR1 DFQATT and CDR2 SNEGSKA (reference sequence). This CDR3 comprises 11 residues.

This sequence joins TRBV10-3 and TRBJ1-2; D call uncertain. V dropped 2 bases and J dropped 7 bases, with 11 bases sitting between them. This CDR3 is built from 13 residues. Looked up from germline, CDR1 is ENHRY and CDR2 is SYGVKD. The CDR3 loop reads CAISEQAAGGYTF. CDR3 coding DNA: TGTGCCATCAGTGAGCAGGCCGCCGGTGGCTACACCTTC.

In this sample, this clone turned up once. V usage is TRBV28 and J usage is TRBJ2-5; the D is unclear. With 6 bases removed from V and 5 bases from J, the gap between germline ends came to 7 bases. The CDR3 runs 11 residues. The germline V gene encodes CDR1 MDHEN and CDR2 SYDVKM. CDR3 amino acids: CASSEEETQYF. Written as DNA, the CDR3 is TGTGCCAGCAGCGAGGAGGAGACCCAGTACTTC. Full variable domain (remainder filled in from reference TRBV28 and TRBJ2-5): DVKVTQSSRYLVKRTGEKVFLECVQDMDHENMFWYRQDPGLGLRLIYFSYDVKMKEKGDIPEGYSVSREKKERFSLILESASTNQTSMYLCASSEEETQYFGPGTRLLVL.

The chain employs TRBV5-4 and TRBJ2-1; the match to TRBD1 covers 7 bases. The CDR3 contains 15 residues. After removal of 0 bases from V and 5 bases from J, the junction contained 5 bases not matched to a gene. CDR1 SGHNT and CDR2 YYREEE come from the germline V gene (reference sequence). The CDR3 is CASSLAKGGDNEQFF. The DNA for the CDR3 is TGTGCCAGCAGCTTGGCCAAAGGGGGCGACAATGAGCAGTTCTTC.

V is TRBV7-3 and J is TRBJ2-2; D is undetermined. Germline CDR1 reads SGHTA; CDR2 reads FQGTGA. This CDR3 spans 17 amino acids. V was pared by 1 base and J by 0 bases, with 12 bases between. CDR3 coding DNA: TGTGCCAGCAGCTTAAGACTGGCCAGCCCGAACACCGGGGAGCTGTTTTTT. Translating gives CASSLRLASPNTGELFF.

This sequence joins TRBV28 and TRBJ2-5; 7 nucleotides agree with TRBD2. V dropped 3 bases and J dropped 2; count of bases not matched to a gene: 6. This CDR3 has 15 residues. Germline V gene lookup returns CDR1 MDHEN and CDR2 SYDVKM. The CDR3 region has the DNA TGTGCCAGCAGTTTCCCAGCGGGAAGGCAAGAGACCCAGTACTTC. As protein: CASSFPAGRQETQYF. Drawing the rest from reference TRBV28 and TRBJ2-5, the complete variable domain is DVKVTQSSRYLVKRTGEKVFLECVQDMDHENMFWYRQDPGLGLRLIYFSYDVKMKEKGDIPEGYSVSREKKERFSLILESASTNQTSMYLCASSFPAGRQETQYFGPGTRLLVL.

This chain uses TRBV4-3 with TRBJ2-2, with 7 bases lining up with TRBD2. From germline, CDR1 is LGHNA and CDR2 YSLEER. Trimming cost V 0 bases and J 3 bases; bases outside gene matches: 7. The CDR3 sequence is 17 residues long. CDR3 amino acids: CASSQDSGGLDTGELFF. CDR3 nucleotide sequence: TGCGCCAGCAGCCAAGATTCGGGGGGTTTGGACACCGGGGAGCTGTTTTTT.

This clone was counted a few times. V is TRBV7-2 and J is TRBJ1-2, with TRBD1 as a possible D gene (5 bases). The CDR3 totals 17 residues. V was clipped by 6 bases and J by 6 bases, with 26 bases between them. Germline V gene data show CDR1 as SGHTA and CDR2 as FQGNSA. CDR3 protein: CASRYDSKWLGLNGYTF. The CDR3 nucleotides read TGTGCCAGCAGATACGACAGTAAATGGTTGGGACTTAATGGCTACACCTTC.

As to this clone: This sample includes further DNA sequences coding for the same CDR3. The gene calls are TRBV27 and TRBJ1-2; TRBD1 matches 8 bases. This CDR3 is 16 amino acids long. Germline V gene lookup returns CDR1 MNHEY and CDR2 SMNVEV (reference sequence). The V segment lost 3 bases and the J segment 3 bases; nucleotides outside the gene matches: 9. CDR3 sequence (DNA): TGTGCCAGCAGTTTTGAGCAGGGGGCCCCGTACTATGGCTACACCTTC. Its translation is CASSFEQGAPYYGYTF.

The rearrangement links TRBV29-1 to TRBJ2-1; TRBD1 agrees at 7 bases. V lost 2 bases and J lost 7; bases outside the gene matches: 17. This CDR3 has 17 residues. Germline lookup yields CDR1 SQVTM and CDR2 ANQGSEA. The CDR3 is CSVERTGLKGTQNEQFF. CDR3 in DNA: TGCAGCGTTGAAAGGACAGGACTTAAGGGAACACAGAATGAGCAGTTCTTC.

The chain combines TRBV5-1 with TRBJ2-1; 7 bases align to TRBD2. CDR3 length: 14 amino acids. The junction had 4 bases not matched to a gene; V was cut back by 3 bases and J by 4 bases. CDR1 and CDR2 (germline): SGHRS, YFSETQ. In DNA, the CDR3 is TGCGCCAGCAGCTCTGAGCGGGATTACAATGAGCAGTTCTTC. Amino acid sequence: CASSSERDYNEQFF.

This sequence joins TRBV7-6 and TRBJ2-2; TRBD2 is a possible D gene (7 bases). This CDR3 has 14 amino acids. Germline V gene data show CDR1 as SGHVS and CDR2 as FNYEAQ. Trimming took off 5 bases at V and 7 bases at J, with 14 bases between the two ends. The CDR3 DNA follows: TGTGCCAGCAGCGGGAGGGAAGGGGGCGGGGAGCTGTTTTTT. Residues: CASSGREGGGELFF.

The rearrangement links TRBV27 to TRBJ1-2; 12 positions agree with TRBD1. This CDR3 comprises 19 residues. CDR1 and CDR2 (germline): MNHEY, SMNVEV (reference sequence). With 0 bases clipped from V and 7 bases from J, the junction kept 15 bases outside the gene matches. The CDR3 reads CASSLSFTGTGGELSGYTF. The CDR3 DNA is TGTGCCAGCAGTTTATCCTTCACCGGGACAGGGGGCGAGTTAAGTGGCTACACCTTC.

The CDR3 DNA sequence: TGTGCCAGTAGTATCCCCAGGACTAGCGGGAAGGAGACCCAGTACTTC. Translation: CASSIPRTSGKETQYF. The gene calls are TRBV19 and TRBJ2-5; TRBD2 aligns across 12 bases. The trim removed 3 bases at V and 5 bases at J, leaving 7 bases unmatched. Germline assignment: CDR1 LNHDA and CDR2 SQIVND (reference sequence). The CDR3 loop spans 16 amino acids.

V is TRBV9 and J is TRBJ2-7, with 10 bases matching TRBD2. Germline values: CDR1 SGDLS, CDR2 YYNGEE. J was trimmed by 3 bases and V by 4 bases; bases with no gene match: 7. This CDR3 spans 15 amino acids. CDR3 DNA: TGTGCCAGCAGCCTACAGCGGGAGGGCGGCTACGAGCAGTACTTC. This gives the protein CASSLQREGGYEQYF.

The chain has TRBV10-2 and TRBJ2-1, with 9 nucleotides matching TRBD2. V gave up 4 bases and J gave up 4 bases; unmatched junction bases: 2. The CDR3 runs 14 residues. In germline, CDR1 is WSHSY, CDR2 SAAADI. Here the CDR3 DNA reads TGCGCCAGCAGTGGACTAGCGGCTTACAATGAGCAGTTCTTC. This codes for CASSGLAAYNEQFF.

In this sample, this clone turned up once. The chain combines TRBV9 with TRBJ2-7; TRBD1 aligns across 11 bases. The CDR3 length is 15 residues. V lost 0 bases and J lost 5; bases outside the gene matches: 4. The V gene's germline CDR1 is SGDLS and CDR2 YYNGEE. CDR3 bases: TGTGCCAGCAGCGTAGCGGGACAGGGGGTCCACGAGCAGTACTTC. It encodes CASSVAGQGVHEQYF. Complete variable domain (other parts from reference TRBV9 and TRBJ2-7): DSGVTQTPKHLITATGQRVTLRCSPRSGDLSVYWYQQSLDQGLQFLIQYYNGEERAKGNILERFSAQQFPDLHSELNLSSLELGDSALYFCASSVAGQGVHEQYFGPGTRLTVT.

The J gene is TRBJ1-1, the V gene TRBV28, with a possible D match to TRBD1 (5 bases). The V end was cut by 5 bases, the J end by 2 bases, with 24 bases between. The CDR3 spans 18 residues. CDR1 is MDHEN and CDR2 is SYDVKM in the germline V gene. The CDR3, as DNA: TGTGCCAGCAGTCCTATTTCCGAGGTAGGGGCCGCTAACACTGAAGCTTTCTTT. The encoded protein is CASSPISEVGAANTEAFF.

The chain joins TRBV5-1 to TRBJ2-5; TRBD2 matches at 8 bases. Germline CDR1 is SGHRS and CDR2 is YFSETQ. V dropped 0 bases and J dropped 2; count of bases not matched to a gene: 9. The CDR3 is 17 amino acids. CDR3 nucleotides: TGCGCCAGCAGCTTGGGGTCCTGGACTAGCACACAAGAGACCCAGTACTTC. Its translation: CASSLGSWTSTQETQYF.

The CDR3 here is CASSREQGIGDIQYF. CDR3 sequence (DNA): TGTGCCAGCAGTCGCGAACAGGGGATTGGGGACATTCAGTACTTC. This chain joins TRBV28 and TRBJ2-4, with 7 bases that match TRBD1. The CDR3 consists of 15 residues. Germline lookup yields CDR1 MDHEN and CDR2 SYDVKM. V lost 5 bases to trimming and J lost 8 bases; unmatched junction nucleotides: 12.